This T cell receptor (beta chain) was retrieved from a study of T-cell memory formation after mild COVID-19. The sample holds a few counts of this clonotype. Its antigen remains unidentified. Study-level findings and limits: Clones contracting over day 15 to 85 were CD4/CD8 balanced, with later expanders leaning CD4+.

Germline CDR1 reads SGHTA; CDR2 reads FQGTGA. Trimming removed 2 bases from V and 4 bases from J, with 20 bases in between. The CDR3 is 17 residues long. It was 5'RACE with constant-segment primers that produced the TCR alpha and TCR beta cDNA libraries, which carried sample barcodes and UMIs. TCRdb re-analysed the 5' RACE reads in MiXCR, keeping a single row per CDR3 protein. The sample consists of some 130,000 distinct CDR3 sequences, 17% of them appearing once. Input material: PBMCs or a T cell subset sorted from them (not recorded which). The chain has TRBV7-3 and TRBJ1-1; D call uncertain. This receptor was taken from a man aged 18 to 29 who had mild COVID-19 (a few samples of this study predate the infection). Cell type and time point are not known. CDR3: CASSLEGNYHRTTEAFF. As DNA, the CDR3 is TGTGCCAGCAGCTTAGAAGGGAACTATCACCGAACCACTGAAGCTTTCTTT.